Listed here is a single TCR beta chain. The CDR3 is 12 amino acids. In germline, CDR1 is SGHDT, CDR2 YYEEEE. V shed 8 bases and J shed 10 bases, with 18 bases lying between them. The sample is drawn from a study of blood T cell repertoires in COVID-19. For the study at large: Spain, Italy and the United States supplied samples that represented acute and convalescent COVID-19.

TCRdb keeps only in-frame clones here, not all; method: immunoSEQ multiplex PCR. The data contain around 85,000 clones, around nine tenths of them singletons. The clonotype was recovered from a man aged 60 to 75 with acute or convalescent COVID-19. The sample taken for sequencing was peripheral blood. The rearrangement joins TRBV5-6 to TRBJ1-2; D possibly corresponds to TRBD1 (6 bases). The CDR3 bases are TGTGCCAGTCAAACAGGGTATCGCGACTACACCTTC. Translation gives CASQTGYRDYTF.